This TCR beta chain came from a study of cytomegalovirus exposure and HLA in healthy donors. Broader study findings: A prior analysis recorded that most TCR beta V segments were productive about 87% or about 30% of the time. Later work found that TCR association rates differed between HLA loci; DRB1 had the most and HLA-C the fewest.

With respect to this clone: Its antigen is unidentified.

The study ran its PCR with 60 Vbeta and 13 Jbeta primers. Profiling relied on immunoSEQ multiplex PCR, and the TCRdb table lists in-frame clones only, not all of them. The sample lists roughly 120,000 clones, about 76% occurring once. This CDR3 is built from 15 residues. V lost 3 bases and J lost 2, with 14 bases in between. Germline V gene lookup returns CDR1 ENHRY and CDR2 SYGVKD. The rearrangement joins TRBV10-3 to TRBJ2-7, with a weak D call TRBD1 (5 bases). The sequence came from a man aged 35-49 years in good health and CMV-seropositive. The sequenced sample was PBMCs. CDR3 region: CAISDGQGQTYEQYF. The CDR3 bases are TGTGCCATCAGTGATGGGCAGGGCCAGACCTACGAGCAGTACTTC.